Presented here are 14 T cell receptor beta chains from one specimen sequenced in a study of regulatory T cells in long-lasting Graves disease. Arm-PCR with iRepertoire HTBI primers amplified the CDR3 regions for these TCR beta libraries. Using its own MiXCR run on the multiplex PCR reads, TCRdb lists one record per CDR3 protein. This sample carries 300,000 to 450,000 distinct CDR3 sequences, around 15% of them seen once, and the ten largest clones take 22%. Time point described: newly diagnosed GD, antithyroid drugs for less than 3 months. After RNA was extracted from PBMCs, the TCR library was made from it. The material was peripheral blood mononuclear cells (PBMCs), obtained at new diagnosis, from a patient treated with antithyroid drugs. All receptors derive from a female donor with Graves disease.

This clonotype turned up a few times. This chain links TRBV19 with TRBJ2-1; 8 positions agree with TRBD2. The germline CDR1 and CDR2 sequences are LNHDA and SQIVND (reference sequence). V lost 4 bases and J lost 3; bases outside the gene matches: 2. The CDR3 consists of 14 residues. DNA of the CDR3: TGTGCCAGTAGTAGGGCGGGAGGCTACAATGAGCAGTTCTTC. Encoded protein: CASSRAGGYNEQFF.

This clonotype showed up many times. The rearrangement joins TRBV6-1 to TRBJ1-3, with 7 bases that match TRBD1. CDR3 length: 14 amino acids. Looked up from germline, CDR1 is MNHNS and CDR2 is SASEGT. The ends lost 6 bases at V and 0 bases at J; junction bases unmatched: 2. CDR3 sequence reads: CASRGQISGNTIYF. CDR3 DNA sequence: TGTGCCAGCAGGGGACAGATCTCTGGAAACACCATATATTTT.

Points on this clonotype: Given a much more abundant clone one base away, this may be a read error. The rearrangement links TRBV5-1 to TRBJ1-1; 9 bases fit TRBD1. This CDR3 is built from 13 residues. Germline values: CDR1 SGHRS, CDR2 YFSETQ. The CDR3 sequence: CASSNRGLTVAFF. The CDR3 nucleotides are TGCGCCAGCAGCAACAGGGGGCTTACTGTAGCTTTCTTT.

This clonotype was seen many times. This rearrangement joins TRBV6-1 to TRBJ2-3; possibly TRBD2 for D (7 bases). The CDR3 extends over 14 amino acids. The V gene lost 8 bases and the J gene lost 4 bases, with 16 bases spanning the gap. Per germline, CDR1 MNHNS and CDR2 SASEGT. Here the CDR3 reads CASVVGGASDTQYF. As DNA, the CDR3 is TGTGCCAGCGTGGTGGGGGGGGCTTCAGATACGCAGTATTTT.

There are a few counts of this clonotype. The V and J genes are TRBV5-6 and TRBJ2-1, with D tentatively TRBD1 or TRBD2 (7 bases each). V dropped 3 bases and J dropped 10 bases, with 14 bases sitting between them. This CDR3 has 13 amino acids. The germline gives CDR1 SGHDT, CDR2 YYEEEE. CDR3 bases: TGTGCCAGCAGCTCGTACCAGGGGGGGGAGCAGTTCTTC. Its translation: CASSSYQGGEQFF.

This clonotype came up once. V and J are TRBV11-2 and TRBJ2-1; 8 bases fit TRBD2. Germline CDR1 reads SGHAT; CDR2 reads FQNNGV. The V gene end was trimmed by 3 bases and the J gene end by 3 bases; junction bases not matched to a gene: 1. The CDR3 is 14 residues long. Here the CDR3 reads CASSLRGVYNEQFF. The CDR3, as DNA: TGTGCCAGCAGCTTGCGGGGGGTCTACAATGAGCAGTTCTTC.

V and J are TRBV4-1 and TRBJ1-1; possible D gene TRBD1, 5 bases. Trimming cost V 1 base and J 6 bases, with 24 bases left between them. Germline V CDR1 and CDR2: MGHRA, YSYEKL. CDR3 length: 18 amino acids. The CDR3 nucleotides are TGCGCCAGCAGCCAAGGCTCCTTTGGAAAGGACATCAGGGCTGAAGCTTTCTTT. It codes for CASSQGSFGKDIRAEAFF.

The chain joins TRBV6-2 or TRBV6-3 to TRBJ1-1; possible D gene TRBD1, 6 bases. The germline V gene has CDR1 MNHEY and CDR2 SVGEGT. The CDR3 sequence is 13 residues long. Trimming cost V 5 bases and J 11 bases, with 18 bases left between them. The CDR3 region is CASSEAGGASAFF. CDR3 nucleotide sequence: TGTGCCAGCAGTGAGGCGGGGGGCGCGTCTGCTTTCTTT.

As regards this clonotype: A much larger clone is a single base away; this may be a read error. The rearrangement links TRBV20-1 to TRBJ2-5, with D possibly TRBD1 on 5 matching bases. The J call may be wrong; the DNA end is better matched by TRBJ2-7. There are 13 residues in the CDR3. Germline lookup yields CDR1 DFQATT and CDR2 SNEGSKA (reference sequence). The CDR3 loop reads CTPKGSGTYEQYF. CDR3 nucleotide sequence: TGCACCCCCAAGGGGTCCGGAACCTACGAGCAGTACTTC.

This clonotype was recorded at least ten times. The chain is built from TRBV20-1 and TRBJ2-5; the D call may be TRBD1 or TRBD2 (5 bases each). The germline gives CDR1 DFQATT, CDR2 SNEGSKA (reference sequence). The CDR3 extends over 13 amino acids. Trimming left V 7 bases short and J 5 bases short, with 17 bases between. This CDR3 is CSVPVPGTETQYF. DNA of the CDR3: TGCAGTGTCCCGGTCCCAGGGACGGAGACCCAGTACTTC.

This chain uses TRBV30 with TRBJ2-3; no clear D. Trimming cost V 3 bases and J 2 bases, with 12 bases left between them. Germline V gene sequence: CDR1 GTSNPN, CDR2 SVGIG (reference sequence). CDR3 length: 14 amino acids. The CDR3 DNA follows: TGTGCCTGGAGATCCCTCTCCCCCACAGATACGCAGTATTTT. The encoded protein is CAWRSLSPTDTQYF.

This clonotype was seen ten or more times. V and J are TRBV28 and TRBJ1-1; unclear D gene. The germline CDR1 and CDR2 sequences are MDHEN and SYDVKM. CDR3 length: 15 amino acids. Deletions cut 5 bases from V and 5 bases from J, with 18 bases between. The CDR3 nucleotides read TGTGCCAGCAGTCGGTTCGGGCACGGGGAGACTGAAGCTTTCTTT. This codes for CASSRFGHGETEAFF.

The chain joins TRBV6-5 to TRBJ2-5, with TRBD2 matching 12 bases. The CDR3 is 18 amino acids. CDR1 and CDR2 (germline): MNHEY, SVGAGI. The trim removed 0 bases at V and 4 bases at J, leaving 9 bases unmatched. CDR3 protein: CASSYSTSGRRFGETQYF. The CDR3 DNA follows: TGTGCCAGCAGTTACTCGACTAGCGGGAGACGTTTCGGAGAGACCCAGTACTTC.

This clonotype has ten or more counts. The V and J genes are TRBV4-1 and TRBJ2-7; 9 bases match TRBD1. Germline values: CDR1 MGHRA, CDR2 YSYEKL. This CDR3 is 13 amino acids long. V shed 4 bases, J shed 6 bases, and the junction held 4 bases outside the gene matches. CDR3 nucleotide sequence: TGCGCCAGCAGCCGGGACAGGGTTTTCGAGCAGTACTTC. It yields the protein CASSRDRVFEQYF.